The subject of this entry is one T cell receptor (beta chain). This record comes from a study of cytomegalovirus exposure and HLA in healthy donors. This CDR3 region has 16 residues. From germline, CDR1 is LNHNV and CDR2 YYDKDF (reference sequence). Trimming removed 5 bases at V and 5 bases at J, with 19 bases between. The method was immunoSEQ multiplex PCR; TCRdb's version includes in-frame clones alone and lacks a portion of them. The table has about 130,000 clones, about 80% seen once. Sequencing was performed on PBMCs. The chain employs TRBV15 and TRBJ2-1; D possibly corresponds to TRBD2 (6 bases). This TCR was recovered from a man aged 25 to 40 in good health and CMV-seropositive. CDR3 in amino acids: CATSARDSSNDNEQFF. In nucleotides, the CDR3 is TGTGCCACCAGCGCGAGGGACTCCAGCAATGACAATGAGCAGTTCTTC.